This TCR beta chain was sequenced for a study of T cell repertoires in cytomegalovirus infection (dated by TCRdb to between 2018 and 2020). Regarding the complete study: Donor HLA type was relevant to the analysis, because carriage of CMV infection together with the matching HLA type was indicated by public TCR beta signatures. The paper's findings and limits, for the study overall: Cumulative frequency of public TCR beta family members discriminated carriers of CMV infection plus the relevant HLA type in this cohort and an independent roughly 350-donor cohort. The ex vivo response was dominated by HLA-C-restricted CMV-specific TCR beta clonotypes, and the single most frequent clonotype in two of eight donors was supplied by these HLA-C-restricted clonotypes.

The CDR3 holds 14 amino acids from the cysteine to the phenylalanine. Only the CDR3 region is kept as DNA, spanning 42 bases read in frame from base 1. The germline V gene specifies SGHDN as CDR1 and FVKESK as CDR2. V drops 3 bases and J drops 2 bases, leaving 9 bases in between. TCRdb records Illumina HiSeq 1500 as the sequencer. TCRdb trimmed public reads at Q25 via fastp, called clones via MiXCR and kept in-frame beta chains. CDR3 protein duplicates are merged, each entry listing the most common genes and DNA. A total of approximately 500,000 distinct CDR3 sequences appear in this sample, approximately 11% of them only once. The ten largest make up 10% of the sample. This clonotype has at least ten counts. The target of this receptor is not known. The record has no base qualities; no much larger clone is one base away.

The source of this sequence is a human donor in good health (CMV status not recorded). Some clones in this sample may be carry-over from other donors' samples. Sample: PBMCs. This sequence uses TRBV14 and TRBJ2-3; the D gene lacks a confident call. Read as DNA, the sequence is TGTGCCAGCAGCCACGGAGTCCTCACAGATACGCAGTATTTT. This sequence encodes CASSHGVLTDTQYF.